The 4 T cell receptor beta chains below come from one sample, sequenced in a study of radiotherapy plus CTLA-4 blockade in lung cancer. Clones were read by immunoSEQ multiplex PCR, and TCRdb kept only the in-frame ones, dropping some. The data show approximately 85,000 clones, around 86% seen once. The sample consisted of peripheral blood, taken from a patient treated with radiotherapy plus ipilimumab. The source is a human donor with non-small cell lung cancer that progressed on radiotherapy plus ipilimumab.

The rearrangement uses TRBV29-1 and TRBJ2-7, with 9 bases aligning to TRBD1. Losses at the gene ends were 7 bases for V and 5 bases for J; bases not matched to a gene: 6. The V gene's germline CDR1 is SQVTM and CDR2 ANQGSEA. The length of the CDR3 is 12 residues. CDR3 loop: CSAGTGINEQYF. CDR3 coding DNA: TGCAGCGCAGGGACAGGGATTAACGAGCAGTACTTC.

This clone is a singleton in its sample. Here the CDR3 DNA reads TGCGCCAGCAGCAAAGGACAGTCAACCGGGGAGCTGTTTTTT. Translated: CASSKGQSTGELFF. The V and J genes are TRBV5-1 and TRBJ2-2, with a possible D match to TRBD1 (6 bases). The CDR3 loop spans 14 amino acids. The ends were cut back, 4 bases at V and 5 bases at J, with 12 bases in the middle. CDR1 is SGHRS, CDR2 YFSETQ, per germline.

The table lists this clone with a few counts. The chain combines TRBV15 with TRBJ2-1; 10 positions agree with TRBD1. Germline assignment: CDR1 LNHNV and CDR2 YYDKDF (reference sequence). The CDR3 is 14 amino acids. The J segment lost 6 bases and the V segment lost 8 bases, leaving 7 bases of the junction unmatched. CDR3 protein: CATARGTGVNEQFF. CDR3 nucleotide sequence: TGTGCCACCGCCCGCGGGACAGGGGTCAATGAGCAGTTCTTC.

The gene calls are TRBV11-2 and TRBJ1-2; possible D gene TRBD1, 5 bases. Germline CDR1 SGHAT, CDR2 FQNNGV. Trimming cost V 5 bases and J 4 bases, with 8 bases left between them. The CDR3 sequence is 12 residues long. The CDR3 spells CASSPQGYGYTF. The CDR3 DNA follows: TGTGCCAGCAGCCCCCAGGGCTATGGCTACACCTTC.